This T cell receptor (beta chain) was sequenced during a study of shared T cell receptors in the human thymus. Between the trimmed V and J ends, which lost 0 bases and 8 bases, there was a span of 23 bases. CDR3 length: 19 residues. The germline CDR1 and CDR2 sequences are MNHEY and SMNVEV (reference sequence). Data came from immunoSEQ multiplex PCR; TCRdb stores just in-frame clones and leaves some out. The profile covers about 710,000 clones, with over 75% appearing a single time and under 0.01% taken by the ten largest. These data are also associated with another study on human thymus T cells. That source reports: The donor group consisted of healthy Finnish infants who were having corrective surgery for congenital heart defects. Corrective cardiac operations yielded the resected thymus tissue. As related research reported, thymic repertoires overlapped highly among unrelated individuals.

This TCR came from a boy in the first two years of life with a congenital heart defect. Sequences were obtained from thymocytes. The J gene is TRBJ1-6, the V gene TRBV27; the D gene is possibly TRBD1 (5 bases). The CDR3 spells CASSLSWRGVRGRHSPLHF. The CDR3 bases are TGTGCCAGCAGTTTATCGTGGCGGGGGGTGAGGGGCCGTCATTCACCCCTCCACTTT.